This passage covers 29 T cell receptor beta chains from one sample sequenced in a study of T cell responses to AZD1222 COVID-19 vaccine. TCRdb keeps only in-frame clones here, not all; method: immunoSEQ multiplex PCR. This sample has around 130,000 clones; roughly nine tenths occur once, and the top ten carry about 9.5%. The sample here was peripheral blood, taken 28 days after the second AZD1222 dose. These receptors were collected from an adult who received the AZD1222 COVID-19 vaccine.

This chain links TRBV4-1 with TRBJ1-2, with 11 positions matching TRBD1. Germline V gives CDR1 MGHRA, CDR2 YSYEKL. V was pared by 2 bases and J by 4 bases, with 18 bases of the junction left unmatched. The CDR3 runs 20 residues. CDR3 DNA: TGCGCCAGCAGCCAACGCCCCAGTCCAACCGGACAGGGGGCCCCCTATGGCTACACCTTC. It translates to CASSQRPSPTGQGAPYGYTF.

The chain couples TRBV12-3 or TRBV12-4 to TRBJ1-1, with D unresolved. CDR3 length equals 12 residues. V was trimmed by 2 bases and J by 3 bases, leaving 4 bases between them. CDR3 protein: CASSLQYTEAFF. In DNA, the CDR3 is TGTGCCAGCAGTTTACAATACACTGAAGCTTTCTTT.

This rearrangement joins TRBV7-8 to TRBJ2-1; 10 nucleotides align to TRBD2. The V and J ends lost 5 bases and 3 bases, in that order; junction bases with no gene match: 13. Germline V gives CDR1 SGHVS, CDR2 FQNEAQ. CDR3 size: 18 residues. The CDR3 region has the DNA TGTGCCAGCAGCCCAGAGGTGAGACTAGCGGGCGACTACAATGAGCAGTTCTTC. Translating gives CASSPEVRLAGDYNEQFF.

The V and J genes are TRBV19 and TRBJ2-3, with D maybe TRBD1 (5 bases). V dropped 5 bases and J dropped 2 bases, with 11 bases sitting between them. This CDR3 is built from 14 residues. The germline V gene encodes CDR1 LNHDA and CDR2 SQIVND (reference sequence). CDR3 in amino acids: CASSSGPSTDTQYF. The CDR3 DNA reads as TGTGCCAGTAGTTCAGGGCCCTCCACAGATACGCAGTATTTT. The entire variable domain, with the rest obtained from reference TRBV19 and TRBJ2-3, is as follows: DGGITQSPKYLFRKEGQNVTLSCEQNLNHDAMYWYRQDPGQGLRLIYYSQIVNDFQKGDIAEGYSVSREKKESFPLTVTSAQKNPTAFYLCASSSGPSTDTQYFGPGTRLTVL.

The V gene is TRBV30, the J gene TRBJ2-7; no clear D. The germline CDR1 and CDR2 sequences are GTSNPN and SVGIG (reference sequence). The CDR3 is made up of 13 amino acids. Deletions cut 4 bases from V and 1 base from J, with 11 bases between. Here the CDR3 reads CAWTPDGSYEQYF. The CDR3 nucleotides read TGTGCCTGGACCCCTGACGGTTCCTACGAGCAGTACTTC.

The chain joins TRBV11-2 to TRBJ1-2; D perhaps matches TRBD1 (6 bases). Germline lookup yields CDR1 SGHAT and CDR2 FQNNGV. V dropped 4 bases and J dropped 7 bases, with 19 bases sitting between them. This CDR3 contains 15 residues. This CDR3 is CASSSNVVGASGYTF. CDR3 in DNA: TGTGCCAGCAGCTCAAATGTAGTGGGGGCATCTGGCTACACCTTC.

This clone has a single count. This chain joins TRBV19 and TRBJ2-4, with 9 bases lining up with TRBD1. Germline loops: CDR1 LNHDA, CDR2 SQIVND (reference sequence). The trim removed 5 bases at V and 7 bases at J, leaving 9 bases unmatched. The CDR3 extends over 15 amino acids. The CDR3 DNA follows: TGTGCCAGTAGTCCAGTAGGGACAGGGAGCAACATTCAGTACTTC. Its protein is CASSPVGTGSNIQYF.

This rearrangement joins TRBV5-8 to TRBJ1-6; a possible D gene is TRBD1 (5 bases). From germline, CDR1 is SGHTS and CDR2 YDEGEE. The CDR3 has 16 residues. The V end was cut by 4 bases, the J end by 0 bases, with 11 bases between. CDR3 coding DNA: TGTGCCAGCAGCGTGGACACCAACTCCTATAATTCACCCCTCCACTTT. Encoded protein: CASSVDTNSYNSPLHF.

V and J are TRBV6-2 or TRBV6-3 and TRBJ2-7, with D possibly TRBD1 on 6 matching bases. From germline, CDR1 is MNHEY and CDR2 SVGEGT. The CDR3 is 14 residues long. The V end lost 0 bases, the J end lost 9 bases, and 15 bases lay between the germline ends. CDR3 protein: CASSYSTDREWQYF. DNA of the CDR3: TGTGCCAGCAGTTACTCTACGGACAGAGAATGGCAGTACTTC.

This rearrangement joins TRBV7-2 to TRBJ2-7; 10 nucleotides align to TRBD2. Per germline, CDR1 SGHTA and CDR2 FQGNSA. This CDR3 is 14 amino acids long. The ends lost 5 bases at V and 2 bases at J; junction bases unmatched: 3. The CDR3 DNA follows: TGTGCCAGCAGCCCTAGCGGGAGCACCTACGAGCAGTACTTC. Amino acid sequence: CASSPSGSTYEQYF.

The chain uses TRBV30 and TRBJ1-1; the D is unclear. The CDR3 covers 13 residues. Trimming took 5 bases from V and 2 from J, leaving 12 bases between them. From germline, CDR1 is GTSNPN and CDR2 SVGIG (reference sequence). The CDR3 sequence is CAWEVAANTEAFF. As DNA, the CDR3 is TGTGCCTGGGAGGTGGCAGCCAACACTGAAGCTTTCTTT.

This chain joins TRBV18 and TRBJ1-1, with 8 bases that match TRBD1. The ends lost 3 bases at V and 4 bases at J; junction bases unmatched: 1. This CDR3 comprises 13 residues. Germline values: CDR1 KGHSH, CDR2 LQKENI. CDR3 amino acids: CASSPDRATEAFF. As DNA, the CDR3 is TGTGCCAGCTCACCGGACAGGGCCACTGAAGCTTTCTTT.

V is TRBV10-3 and J is TRBJ2-1, with D perhaps TRBD2 (7 bases). The CDR3 sequence is 17 residues long. Germline loops: CDR1 ENHRY, CDR2 SYGVKD. Trimming pared 0 bases from V and 0 bases from J, leaving 12 bases between. The CDR3 protein is CAISESGGPGSYNEQFF. The CDR3 DNA reads TGTGCCATCAGTGAGTCCGGGGGGCCGGGCTCCTACAATGAGCAGTTCTTC.

This clone is labeled large. This chain uses TRBV7-9 with TRBJ1-2, with no clear D. Germline V lookup: CDR1 SEHNR, CDR2 FQNEAQ (reference sequence). CDR3 size: 14 residues. The V and J ends lost 2 bases and 3 bases respectively, with 10 bases between them. The CDR3 region is CASSLQETHYGYTF. CDR3 DNA: TGTGCCAGCAGCTTACAGGAGACACACTATGGCTACACCTTC. The whole variable domain, filled in from reference TRBV7-9 and TRBJ1-2, reads DTGVSQNPRHKITKRGQNVTFRCDPISEHNRLYWYRQTLGQGPEFLTYFQNEAQLEKSRLLSDRFSAERPKGSFSTLEIQRTEQGDSAMYLCASSLQETHYGYTFGSGTRLTVV.

This clone has only one observation. The V call is TRBV3-1 (or the pseudogene TRBV3-2), the J call TRBJ2-2; D gene uncertain. V was clipped by 5 bases and J by 9 bases, with 16 bases between them. Germline V lookup: CDR1 LGHDT, CDR2 YNNKEL (reference sequence). The CDR3 runs to 14 residues. The CDR3 coding sequence is TGTGCCAGCAGCTTAAGGACGGCTGACCGGGAGCTGTTTTTT. Protein product: CASSLRTADRELFF.

V and J are TRBV30 and TRBJ1-3; D is unresolved. With 4 bases removed from V and 0 bases from J, the gap between germline ends came to 7 bases. The CDR3 runs 13 residues. Per the germline V gene, CDR1 is GTSNPN and CDR2 is SVGIG (reference sequence). CDR3 residues: CAWNLGSGNTIYF. CDR3 DNA sequence: TGTGCCTGGAACTTGGGCTCTGGAAACACCATATATTTT.

The rearrangement joins TRBV19 to TRBJ1-5; no firm D call. Trimming took off 3 bases at V and 3 bases at J, with 9 bases between the two ends. The CDR3 runs 14 residues. Germline V gives CDR1 LNHDA, CDR2 SQIVND (reference sequence). The CDR3 is CASSINGYNQPQHF. The DNA for the CDR3 is TGTGCCAGTAGTATTAACGGTTACAATCAGCCCCAGCATTTT. Filled out from reference TRBV19 and TRBJ1-5, the complete variable domain reads DGGITQSPKYLFRKEGQNVTLSCEQNLNHDAMYWYRQDPGQGLRLIYYSQIVNDFQKGDIAEGYSVSREKKESFPLTVTSAQKNPTAFYLCASSINGYNQPQHFGDGTRLSIL.

The V gene is TRBV7-9, the J gene TRBJ1-2, with 7 bases aligning to TRBD1. Germline V gene data show CDR1 as SEHNR and CDR2 as FQNEAQ (reference sequence). V lost 1 base, J lost 4 bases, and 3 bases stayed unmatched. The CDR3 is made up of 14 amino acids. The CDR3 nucleotides are TGTGCCAGCAGCTTAGGGGACAGTCCCTATGGCTACACCTTC. Residues: CASSLGDSPYGYTF.

This rearrangement joins TRBV19 to TRBJ1-5; no clear D gene. V dropped 9 bases and J dropped 2 bases, with 14 bases sitting between them. The CDR3 loop spans 14 amino acids. Looked up from germline, CDR1 is LNHDA and CDR2 is SQIVND (reference sequence). CDR3 sequence (DNA): TGTGCCAGCCGCCGTGCTTACGGCAATCAGCCCCAGCATTTT. It codes for CASRRAYGNQPQHF. Drawing the rest from reference TRBV19 and TRBJ1-5, the complete variable domain is DGGITQSPKYLFRKEGQNVTLSCEQNLNHDAMYWYRQDPGQGLRLIYYSQIVNDFQKGDIAEGYSVSREKKESFPLTVTSAQKNPTAFYLCASRRAYGNQPQHFGDGTRLSIL.

CDR3 loop: CASSQQGVYEQYF. In nucleotides, the CDR3 is TGTGCCAGCAGCCAACAGGGGGTCTACGAGCAGTACTTC. J is TRBJ2-7 and V is TRBV3-1 (or the pseudogene TRBV3-2), with 7 bases identical to TRBD1. V lost 2 bases and J lost 3; bases outside the gene matches: 1. The CDR3 is 13 amino acids. Germline V gene lookup returns CDR1 LGHDT and CDR2 YNNKEL (reference sequence).

V and J are TRBV3-1 (or the pseudogene TRBV3-2) and TRBJ2-2, with no clear D. CDR1 LGHDT and CDR2 YNNKEL come from the germline V gene (reference sequence). Trimming shortened V by 1 base and J by 6 bases, and 3 bases separated the two germline ends. The CDR3 covers 12 residues. CDR3 loop: CASSQGAGELFF. The CDR3 nucleotides are TGTGCCAGCAGCCAAGGGGCCGGGGAGCTGTTTTTT.

V is TRBV19 and J is TRBJ1-1, with TRBD1 identical over 8 bases. This CDR3 is 13 amino acids long. V shed 3 bases and J 11 bases; nucleotides not matched to a gene: 8. The germline gives CDR1 LNHDA, CDR2 SQIVND (reference sequence). The CDR3 reads CASSINGQGQAFF. The CDR3 coding sequence is TGTGCCAGTAGTATTAACGGACAGGGTCAGGCTTTCTTT.

The CDR3 spells CASSQRDRGYTGELFF. As DNA, the CDR3 is TGTGCCAGCAGCCAACGGGACAGGGGCTACACCGGGGAGCTGTTTTTT. This chain links TRBV7-8 with TRBJ2-2, with 10 nucleotides matching TRBD1. There are 16 residues in the CDR3. J lost 3 bases, V lost 5 bases, and 6 bases had no gene match. The germline CDR1 and CDR2 sequences are SGHVS and FQNEAQ.

The chain links TRBV6-1 to TRBJ2-7; 7 nucleotides match TRBD2. Germline assignment: CDR1 MNHNS and CDR2 SASEGT. The V gene end was trimmed by 2 bases and the J gene end by 2 bases; junction bases not matched to a gene: 3. This CDR3 is 14 amino acids long. This CDR3 is CASSERGGPYEQYF. For the CDR3, the DNA is TGTGCCAGCAGTGAACGGGGAGGGCCCTACGAGCAGTACTTC.

The gene calls are TRBV3-1 (or the pseudogene TRBV3-2) and TRBJ2-5; 12 bases align to TRBD2. The CDR3 spans 20 residues. Looked up from germline, CDR1 is LGHDT and CDR2 is YNNKEL (reference sequence). Trimming cost V 0 bases and J 4 bases; bases outside gene matches: 15. The DNA for the CDR3 is TGTGCCAGCAGCCAAGATGGCGAGACTAGCGGGAGACCTATAGGAGAGACCCAGTACTTC. Translated, it gives CASSQDGETSGRPIGETQYF.

The chain uses TRBV19 and TRBJ1-5; D ambiguous. The CDR3 loop spans 15 amino acids. The V end was cut by 5 bases, the J end by 0 bases, with 11 bases between. Germline lookup yields CDR1 LNHDA and CDR2 SQIVND (reference sequence). CDR3 region: CASSGQPNSNQPQHF. The DNA of the CDR3 is TGTGCCAGTAGTGGCCAGCCGAATAGCAATCAGCCCCAGCATTTT.

The chain combines TRBV7-9 with TRBJ2-6; 7 bases align to TRBD1. The germline gives CDR1 SEHNR, CDR2 FQNEAQ (reference sequence). This CDR3 has 15 residues. Trimming took 5 bases from V and 2 from J; bases not matched to a gene: 3. Here the CDR3 DNA reads TGTGCCAGCAGCCCACAGGGGACTGGGGCCAACGTCCTGACTTTC. It specifies CASSPQGTGANVLTF.

The chain links TRBV21-1 to TRBJ1-1; the table's D call, TRBD1, was not checked against the DNA. TRBV21-1 is a known pseudogene. This CDR3 spans 14 amino acids. The CDR3 nucleotides are TGTGCCAGCAGCAAACGTAGGGGATGGACTGAAGCTTTCTTT. Translated: CASSKRRGWTEAFF.

This chain uses TRBV24-1 with TRBJ2-3; 14 bases line up with TRBD2. Germline lookup yields CDR1 KGHDR and CDR2 SFDVKD. This CDR3 spans 17 amino acids. The V segment lost 6 bases and the J segment 3 bases; nucleotides outside the gene matches: 7. The DNA for the CDR3 is TGTGCCACCAGTCGAGGGGGACTAGCGGGAGTTACAGATACGCAGTATTTT. Protein: CATSRGGLAGVTDTQYF.